A single sample gave rise to the 18 T cell receptor beta chains below, sequenced in a study of CD4 T cells in relation to SARS-CoV-2 and coronaviruses. Repertoires were generated with immunoSEQ multiplex PCR, while TCRdb's copy carries only in-frame clones and drops some. The table has tens of thousands of clones, 94% seen once; the top ten hold about 0.14%. The unexposed donors gave CD4+ T cells in about 2010-2019, prior to COVID-19. The source material was naive CD4+ T cells from PBMCs. Subset denoted: naive CD4+ T cells isolated by negative enrichment. The receptors derive from a human donor in good health.

This rearrangement joins TRBV27 to TRBJ2-5, with 7 bases matching TRBD1. The length of the CDR3 is 13 residues. The J segment lost 7 bases and the V segment lost 5 bases, leaving 7 bases of the junction unmatched. The germline gives CDR1 MNHEY, CDR2 SMNVEV (reference sequence). The CDR3 reads CASSPGRQGTQYF. DNA of the CDR3: TGTGCCAGCAGTCCCGGTCGACAGGGGACCCAGTACTTC.

The chain recombines TRBV24-1 with TRBJ1-6; D unclear. The CDR3 extends over 16 amino acids. Looked up from germline, CDR1 is KGHDR and CDR2 is SFDVKD. V lost 9 bases to trimming and J lost 5 bases, with 19 bases between them. The CDR3 DNA follows: TGTGCCACCGTTCGCAGACACGGGAGGGATAATTCACCCCTCCACTTT. This encodes CATVRRHGRDNSPLHF.

This chain joins TRBV4-1 and TRBJ2-7, with 10 bases matching TRBD1. Per the germline V gene, CDR1 is MGHRA and CDR2 is YSYEKL. Trimming cost V 0 bases and J 3 bases; bases outside gene matches: 5. The CDR3 sequence is 16 residues long. The CDR3 bases are TGCGCCAGCAGCCAAGATCCCGGACAGGGGGTCTACGAGCAGTACTTC. Protein product: CASSQDPGQGVYEQYF.

The rearrangement links TRBV28 to TRBJ1-1; 7 nucleotides line up with TRBD1. Per the germline V gene, CDR1 is MDHEN and CDR2 is SYDVKM. The CDR3 has 12 residues. With V trimmed by 4 bases and J by 8 bases, 4 bases remained unmatched. The CDR3 DNA follows: TGTGCCAGCAGTTCATGGGACAGAGAAGCTTTCTTT. Its translation: CASSSWDREAFF.

The CDR3 DNA is TGTGCCAGTACCAGGACAGGGACGGGTAGCCAGCCCCAGCATTTT. Translation gives CASTRTGTGSQPQHF. The chain is built from TRBV19 and TRBJ1-5; 8 bases match TRBD1. Germline V gives CDR1 LNHDA, CDR2 SQIVND (reference sequence). The CDR3 covers 15 residues. The trim removed 7 bases at V and 7 bases at J, leaving 12 bases unmatched.

The J gene is TRBJ2-7, the V gene TRBV6-5; no definite D call. This CDR3 contains 11 residues. Deletions cut 6 bases from V and 2 bases from J, with 5 bases between. Germline CDR1 MNHEY, CDR2 SVGAGI. DNA of the CDR3: TGTGCCAGCAGCGTAACCTACGAGCAGTACTTC. Protein: CASSVTYEQYF.

The chain employs TRBV19 and TRBJ2-7, with 7 bases that match TRBD1. Germline CDR1 reads LNHDA; CDR2 reads SQIVND (reference sequence). The trim removed 4 bases at V and 2 bases at J, leaving 2 bases unmatched. There are 13 residues in the CDR3. CDR3 sequence reads: CASSRDSTYEQYF. The CDR3, as DNA: TGTGCCAGTAGTAGGGACAGCACCTACGAGCAGTACTTC.

The chain is built from TRBV12-3 or TRBV12-4 and TRBJ2-1; D possibly corresponds to TRBD2 (5 bases). The length of the CDR3 is 13 residues. V was trimmed by 5 bases and J by 9 bases, leaving 14 bases between them. The CDR3 sequence is CASSPPDRGEQFF. The CDR3 DNA follows: TGTGCCAGCAGTCCCCCCGACCGGGGTGAGCAGTTCTTC.

As DNA, the CDR3 is TGTGCCAGCAGCACGACGGGGAAGACTGGAAACACCATATATTTT. This gives the protein CASSTTGKTGNTIYF. This rearrangement joins TRBV7-7 to TRBJ1-3; D unclear. CDR3 length: 15 residues. The ends were cut back, 5 bases at V and 2 bases at J, with 13 bases in the middle. Per the germline V gene, CDR1 is SSHAT and CDR2 is FNYEAQ (reference sequence).

The CDR3 DNA is TGTGCCAGCTCACCACCGTCGGCGCTTGGGGGGACGCAGTATTTT. Translation gives CASSPPSALGGTQYF. V gene TRBV18 combines with J gene TRBJ2-3; perhaps TRBD2 as D (6 bases). In germline, CDR1 is KGHSH, CDR2 LQKENI. V dropped 0 bases and J dropped 9 bases, with 16 bases sitting between them. This CDR3 is built from 15 residues.

This rearrangement joins TRBV5-4 to TRBJ2-2; D gene unclear. CDR1 is SGHNT and CDR2 is YYREEE in the germline V gene (reference sequence). The ends were cut back, 4 bases at V and 3 bases at J, with 10 bases in the middle. The CDR3 totals 14 residues. CDR3 sequence reads: CASSPDLYTGELFF. CDR3 sequence (DNA): TGTGCCAGCAGCCCGGACCTATACACCGGGGAGCTGTTTTTT.

The genes are TRBV5-1 and TRBJ1-1; D not resolved. Germline V gene data show CDR1 as SGHRS and CDR2 as YFSETQ. CDR3 length: 15 amino acids. Trimming left V 0 bases short and J 1 base short, with 10 bases between. The CDR3 sequence: CASSLDKKGNTEAFF. The CDR3 coding sequence is TGCGCCAGCAGCTTGGATAAGAAGGGGAACACTGAAGCTTTCTTT.

This clone appeared a single time. V and J are TRBV7-3 and TRBJ1-3; a possible D gene is TRBD1 (6 bases). V lost 2 bases and J 2 bases, leaving 10 bases between the germline ends. Germline-derived CDR1 and CDR2 are SGHTA and FQGTGA. CDR3 length equals 15 residues. The CDR3 nucleotides are TGTGCCAGCAGCTTAGAGGGGGGTCCTGGAAACACCATATATTTT. This translates into CASSLEGGPGNTIYF.

The V gene is TRBV15, the J gene TRBJ1-5, with D perhaps TRBD1 (5 bases). In germline, CDR1 is LNHNV, CDR2 YYDKDF (reference sequence). The length of the CDR3 is 16 residues. The germline V and J ends were trimmed by 2 bases and 7 bases, with 18 bases remaining between them. The CDR3 DNA follows: TGTGCCACCAGCAGAAGCATTCCTTCCGGGGGGCAGCCCCAGCATTTT. The encoded protein is CATSRSIPSGGQPQHF.

The chain has TRBV2 and TRBJ1-6; weak D call: TRBD1 (5 bases). The germline V and J ends were trimmed by 1 base and 8 bases, with 15 bases remaining between them. The germline V gene encodes CDR1 SNHLY and CDR2 FYNNEI. The CDR3 extends over 16 amino acids. The CDR3 spells CASSEGLGTFYSPLHF. The CDR3, as DNA: TGTGCCAGCAGTGAAGGGTTAGGGACGTTTTATTCACCCCTCCACTTT.

The genes are TRBV28 and TRBJ2-1; D is perhaps TRBD1 (5 bases). V shed 2 bases and J shed 14 bases, with 13 bases lying between them. Germline-derived CDR1 and CDR2 are MDHEN and SYDVKM. This CDR3 comprises 12 residues. The CDR3 spells CASSLTNDRKFF. CDR3 DNA sequence: TGTGCCAGCAGTTTAACTAATGACAGAAAGTTCTTC.

CDR3 in amino acids: CASSLSETNSPLHF. The CDR3 bases are TGCGCCAGCAGCTTGTCGGAGACTAATTCACCCCTCCACTTT. The chain is built from TRBV5-1 and TRBJ1-6; D remains unclear. CDR1 SGHRS and CDR2 YFSETQ come from the germline V gene. V shed 1 base and J shed 6 bases, with 8 bases lying between them. The CDR3 length is 14 residues.

V is TRBV28 and J is TRBJ1-1, with D unresolved. From germline, CDR1 is MDHEN and CDR2 SYDVKM. The germline V and J ends were trimmed by 5 bases and 3 bases, with 7 bases remaining between them. The CDR3 covers 12 residues. CDR3 in amino acids: CASSGLDTEAFF. The CDR3, as DNA: TGTGCCAGCAGTGGGCTCGACACTGAAGCTTTCTTT.